This TCR beta chain was captured in a study of shared clonotypes between healthy human individuals. Assay used: immunoSEQ multiplex PCR; TCRdb lists only in-frame clones, some missing. Here the sample spans around 2,000,000 clones, roughly 91% being singletons. The V end was cut by 3 bases, the J end by 4 bases, with 6 bases between. This CDR3 spans 13 amino acids. CDR1 and CDR2 (germline): MDHEN, SYDVKM. Naivety among CD8 cells was defined by CD45RO negativity and positive CCR7 selection, thereby excluding terminally differentiated effector memory CD45RA+ cells. Material for sequencing was naive CD8+ T cells from PBMCs. The sequence was obtained from a man aged 18 to 35 in good health. Some clones in this sample may be carry-over from other donors' samples. The V call is TRBV28, the J call TRBJ2-2, with no clear D. CDR3 protein: CASSFLTTGELFF. CDR3 nucleotide sequence: TGTGCCAGCAGTTTTCTCACCACCGGGGAGCTGTTTTTT.